A selection of T cell receptor beta chains follows, all from one sample in a study of neurological immune-mediated disorders. Each CDR3 protein gets one entry after TCRdb re-called the 5' RACE reads with MiXCR. Among 35,000 to 40,000 distinct CDR3 sequences listed, roughly 7% were seen once. Material: PBMCs. The source of these receptors is a woman in her 40s in good health. CDR3s include the opening cysteine and the closing phenylalanine or tryptophan. Fields, in order: V gene, D gene, CDR3 protein. The D gene is left open where the match is weak.

v_call: TRBV28
d_call: TRBD1
cdr3_aa: CASSPGTGGLQPQHF

v_call: TRBV7-3
d_call: TRBD2
cdr3_aa: CASSWGLAGRTTDMSSYNEQFF

v_call: TRBV2
d_call: .
cdr3_aa: CASSEGTGYTF

v_call: TRBV5-1
d_call: .
cdr3_aa: CASSPDRASTDTQYF

v_call: TRBV7-2
d_call: .
cdr3_aa: CASSLFYGVGDTQYF

v_call: TRBV27
d_call: .
cdr3_aa: CASSFGPPGTGELFF

v_call: TRBV20-1
d_call: .
cdr3_aa: CSAGPSYNEQFF

v_call: TRBV28
d_call: TRBD2
cdr3_aa: CASSSFRTSGRRDEQFF

v_call: TRBV28
d_call: .
cdr3_aa: CASSADFTDTQYF

v_call: TRBV21-1
d_call: .
cdr3_aa: CASFLALMNHEQYF